The TCR beta chain described here comes from a study of T-cell reconstitution after alpha-beta-depleted transplantation in children. Points from the study as a whole: Diversity and T-cell counts at one year after transplant derived mostly from new T cells. Alpha-beta T cells about two months after transplant reportedly derived from several hundred expanded graft clones.

Comment on this clonotype: Its specificity is not known.

As it was prepared, the TCRbeta library received unique molecular identifiers. TCRdb recomputed calls from the PCR reads with MiXCR, one row per CDR3 protein. Of around 450,000 distinct CDR3 sequences in the sample, 16% were seen once. This CDR3 is 15 amino acids long. The V gene's germline CDR1 is SGHRS and CDR2 YFSETQ. The trim removed 3 bases at V and 0 bases at J, leaving 4 bases unmatched. Source: PBMCs, mostly from graft donor cells, taken 360 days after TCRalphabeta/CD19-depleted stem cell transplant. The TCR originated in a boy under three years old who had a stem cell transplant for Wiskott-Aldrich syndrome, so the T cells may come from the graft donor. The chain employs TRBV5-1 and TRBJ2-3; 7 nucleotides match TRBD1. The CDR3, as DNA: TGCGCCAGCAGCTCCCGGGACAGAAGCACAGATACGCAGTATTTT. Protein product: CASSSRDRSTDTQYF.